The 23 T cell receptor beta chains given below trace back to one sample, sequenced in a study of blood T cells in healthy people across ages. Sample-barcoded 5' priming and a J-beta primer mix drove a second PCR of about 7 to 11 cycles. TCRdb processed the 5' RACE reads anew with MiXCR; each CDR3 protein has one entry. The data show about 780,000 distinct CDR3 sequences, roughly 24% seen once. This same sample was also taken into another study, of T cells of mothers and their children.

Sequencing used blood. These receptors were obtained from a boy aged 5-17 years in good health.

The chain couples TRBV7-9 to TRBJ1-2; D perhaps matches TRBD1 (5 bases). The V gene lost 1 base and the J gene lost 6 bases, with 12 bases spanning the gap. Germline V gives CDR1 SEHNR, CDR2 FQNEAQ (reference sequence). The CDR3 sequence is 14 residues long. CDR3 coding DNA: TGTGCCAGCAGCTTAGACGTGGTGACAGATGGCTACACCTTC. Translated, it gives CASSLDVVTDGYTF.

This CDR3 reads CASMTPQETQYF. Here the CDR3 DNA reads TGTGCCAGCATGACGCCTCAAGAGACCCAGTACTTC. V is TRBV6-2 or TRBV6-3 and J is TRBJ2-5; no clear D gene. CDR3 size: 12 residues. Germline V lookup: CDR1 MNHEY, CDR2 SVGEGT. V was pared by 7 bases and J by 2 bases, with 8 bases between.

A single count supports this clonotype. The chain combines TRBV28 with TRBJ2-5; D perhaps matches TRBD1 (6 bases). Matching the DNA end better, TRBJ2-7 makes the J call doubtful. The V gene's germline CDR1 is MDHEN and CDR2 SYDVKM. The CDR3 loop spans 12 amino acids. The CDR3 bases are TGTGCCAGCAGGAGGGGGTACTACGAGCAGTACTTC. This sequence encodes CASRRGYYEQYF.

The gene calls are TRBV9 and TRBJ2-1, with D possibly being TRBD2 (5 bases). Trimming took 1 base from V and 9 from J, leaving 8 bases between them. Looked up from germline, CDR1 is SGDLS and CDR2 is YYNGEE. The CDR3 spans 12 residues. As DNA, the CDR3 is TGTGCCAGCAGCGTACCTCGGGGTGAGCAGTTCTTC. Encoded protein: CASSVPRGEQFF. Based on the CDR3 plus reference TRBV9 and TRBJ2-1, the full variable domain is DSGVTQTPKHLITATGQRVTLRCSPRSGDLSVYWYQQSLDQGLQFLIQYYNGEERAKGNILERFSAQQFPDLHSELNLSSLELGDSALYFCASSVPRGEQFFGPGTRLTVL.

The sample holds one count of this clonotype. The V call is TRBV6-1, the J call TRBJ2-1, with 8 positions matching TRBD2. The J call may be faulty, since TRBJ2-7 better matches the DNA end. CDR1 is MNHNS and CDR2 is SASEGT in the germline V gene. The CDR3 runs 15 residues. Written as DNA, the CDR3 is TGTGCCAGCAGTGAAGGCGGGGGGACCCCTCAGCGGCAGTACTTC. Amino acids: CASSEGGGTPQRQYF.

This clonotype was detected only a few times. The gene calls are TRBV20-1 and TRBJ2-5; TRBD2 aligns across 9 bases. CDR3 size: 14 residues. Trimming took 4 bases from V and 5 from J; bases not matched to a gene: 8. Per the germline V gene, CDR1 is DFQATT and CDR2 is SNEGSKA (reference sequence). CDR3 residues: CSANPSGLAETQYF. CDR3 sequence (DNA): TGCAGTGCTAATCCCTCCGGACTAGCGGAGACCCAGTACTTC.

The rearrangement uses TRBV7-2 and TRBJ2-5; D gene uncertain. The DNA matches TRBJ2-7 better at its end, which makes the J call doubtful. The CDR3 runs to 14 residues. Germline CDR1 is SGHTA and CDR2 is FQGNSA. CDR3 coding DNA: TGTGCCAGCAGCTTAGATGGTTCGTACTACGAGCAGTACTTC. Its protein is CASSLDGSYYEQYF.

The rearrangement joins TRBV20-1 to TRBJ1-3; D remains unclear. With 0 bases removed from V and 0 bases from J, the gap between germline ends came to 12 bases. Germline V gene lookup returns CDR1 DFQATT and CDR2 SNEGSKA (reference sequence). This CDR3 spans 16 amino acids. CDR3 loop: CSAREPRIPSGNTIYF. In DNA form, the CDR3 reads TGCAGTGCTAGAGAGCCCCGTATTCCCTCTGGAAACACCATATATTTT.

In this sample, this clonotype turned up a few times. The gene calls are TRBV6-6 and TRBJ1-4; D not certain. In germline, CDR1 is MNHNY, CDR2 SVGAGI (reference sequence). The V end lost 3 bases, the J end lost 4 bases, and 6 bases lay between the germline ends. The CDR3 is 13 amino acids. The CDR3: CASSYGYNEKLFF. CDR3 DNA sequence: TGTGCCAGCAGTTATGGGTATAATGAAAAACTGTTTTTT.

This clonotype has more than one count but fewer than ten. CDR3 nucleotides: TGCGCCAGCAGCCAACCCGGGACTAGCGGGGGGGCCAAGCAGTTCTTC. Protein sequence: CASSQPGTSGGAKQFF. The V and J genes are TRBV4-1 and TRBJ2-5, with TRBD2 matching 16 bases. The DNA matches TRBJ2-1 better at its end, which makes the J call doubtful. The CDR3 totals 16 residues. CDR1 and CDR2 from the germline V gene are MGHRA and YSYEKL.

This chain links TRBV7-2 with TRBJ2-5; D gene ambiguous. This CDR3 is built from 14 residues. The V end lost 0 bases, the J end lost 5 bases, and 10 bases lay between the germline ends. Germline V lookup: CDR1 SGHTA, CDR2 FQGNSA. This chain's CDR3 is CASSLALRWETQYF. The DNA of the CDR3 is TGTGCCAGCAGCTTAGCGTTGAGGTGGGAGACCCAGTACTTC.

V is TRBV20-1 and J is TRBJ2-3; 10 positions agree with TRBD2. This CDR3 spans 15 amino acids. Trimming at V came to 3 bases and at J to 9 bases, leaving 12 bases not matched to a gene. Germline-derived CDR1 and CDR2 are DFQATT and SNEGSKA (reference sequence). Here the CDR3 reads CSASTGLAGEDTQYF. The CDR3, as DNA: TGCAGTGCTAGTACAGGGCTAGCGGGGGAGGACACGCAGTATTTT.

The sample holds a few counts of this clonotype. The V and J genes are TRBV11-1 and TRBJ2-7; 9 bases map to TRBD2. Judging by the DNA end, TRBJ2-1 fits better; the J call may be wrong. This CDR3 spans 22 amino acids. The germline V gene has CDR1 SGHAT and CDR2 FQDESV (reference sequence). CDR3 nucleotide sequence: TGTGCCAGCAGCTTAGGGCCCACGGTCCAGCGGGGGGCTTCTATTCCCTCCAATGAGCAGTTCTTC. Protein product: CASSLGPTVQRGASIPSNEQFF.

This clonotype came up a few times. This rearrangement joins TRBV20-1 to TRBJ1-2, with TRBD1 matching over 7 bases. The V gene's germline CDR1 is DFQATT and CDR2 SNEGSKA (reference sequence). After removal of 6 bases from V and 7 bases from J, the junction contained 11 bases not matched to a gene. There are 13 residues in the CDR3. The CDR3 DNA follows: TGCAGTGCACCGACAGGGAATGCTGGTGGCTACACCTTC. Translating gives CSAPTGNAGGYTF.

The chain combines TRBV6-5 with TRBJ2-2; D not resolved. The germline V and J ends were trimmed by 6 bases and 7 bases, with 12 bases remaining between them. CDR1 is MNHEY, CDR2 SVGAGI, per germline. This CDR3 is built from 13 residues. CDR3 DNA sequence: TGTGCCAGCAGCCGCCCGGCCCACGGGGAGCTGTTTTTT. Protein: CASSRPAHGELFF.

The genes are TRBV12-3 or TRBV12-4 and TRBJ2-7; D gene ambiguous. Between the trimmed V and J ends, which lost 6 bases and 4 bases, there was a span of 16 bases. The CDR3 is 14 residues long. This chain's CDR3 is CASSPLNREYEQYF. CDR3 coding DNA: TGTGCCAGCAGCCCCCTCAATAGGGAATACGAGCAGTACTTC.

The chain joins TRBV20-1 to TRBJ1-2, with 7 bases aligning to TRBD1. Per germline, CDR1 DFQATT and CDR2 SNEGSKA (reference sequence). The CDR3 consists of 14 residues. V shed 3 bases and J 2 bases; nucleotides not matched to a gene: 6. The CDR3 DNA follows: TGCAGTGCTAGCACTCCGACAGGGAACTATGGCTACACCTTC. Its protein is CSASTPTGNYGYTF.

The chain employs TRBV6-5 and TRBJ2-5, with TRBD2 matching 11 bases. Germline V CDR1 and CDR2: MNHEY, SVGAGI. This CDR3 is built from 15 residues. With 6 bases clipped from V and 0 bases from J, the junction kept 3 bases outside the gene matches. The CDR3 bases are TGTGCCAGCAGCCGACTAGCGGGGTACCAAGAGACCCAGTACTTC. As protein: CASSRLAGYQETQYF.

The chain combines TRBV7-9 with TRBJ2-5, with 8 bases fitting TRBD1. Germline assignment: CDR1 SEHNR and CDR2 FQNEAQ (reference sequence). This CDR3 spans 15 amino acids. V trimming: 8 bases; J trimming: 3 bases; junction bases outside the gene matches: 11. The CDR3 nucleotides are TGTGCCAGCCGCTGGGGGACAGGACCTGAAGAGACCCAGTACTTC. It codes for CASRWGTGPEETQYF.

The chain has TRBV4-2 and TRBJ2-3, with D possibly matching TRBD2 (7 bases). The germline V gene has CDR1 LGHNA and CDR2 YNFKEQ. This CDR3 contains 16 residues. The V end was cut by 4 bases, the J end by 3 bases, with 17 bases between. This CDR3 reads CASSLGPGGTTDTQYF. For the CDR3, the DNA is TGTGCCAGCAGCCTCGGGCCGGGGGGCACTACAGATACGCAGTATTTT.

The J gene is TRBJ2-5, the V gene TRBV7-2; D not certain. This CDR3 contains 13 residues. The germline V gene encodes CDR1 SGHTA and CDR2 FQGNSA. V was pared by 5 bases and J by 5 bases, with 12 bases between. The CDR3 nucleotides read TGTGCCAGCAGCCCCGTCTGGCTGGAGACCCAGTACTTC. This gives the protein CASSPVWLETQYF.

This clonotype was counted a few times. This chain links TRBV20-1 with TRBJ2-7, with TRBD2 matching over 11 bases. This CDR3 is built from 14 residues. Trimming at V came to 5 bases and at J to 6 bases, leaving 9 bases not matched to a gene. The V gene's germline CDR1 is DFQATT and CDR2 SNEGSKA (reference sequence). The chain's CDR3 is CSARGTSGWSEQYF. DNA of the CDR3: TGCAGTGCTCGAGGGACTAGCGGTTGGTCCGAGCAGTACTTC.

V is TRBV6-5 and J is TRBJ2-3, with a weak D call TRBD2 (6 bases). The CDR3 runs 15 residues. The germline V gene encodes CDR1 MNHEY and CDR2 SVGAGI. Between the trimmed V and J ends, which lost 6 bases and 2 bases, there was a span of 15 bases. CDR3 in DNA: TGTGCCAGCAGCCCCGGGGACTTCCACACAGATACGCAGTATTTT. It codes for CASSPGDFHTDTQYF.